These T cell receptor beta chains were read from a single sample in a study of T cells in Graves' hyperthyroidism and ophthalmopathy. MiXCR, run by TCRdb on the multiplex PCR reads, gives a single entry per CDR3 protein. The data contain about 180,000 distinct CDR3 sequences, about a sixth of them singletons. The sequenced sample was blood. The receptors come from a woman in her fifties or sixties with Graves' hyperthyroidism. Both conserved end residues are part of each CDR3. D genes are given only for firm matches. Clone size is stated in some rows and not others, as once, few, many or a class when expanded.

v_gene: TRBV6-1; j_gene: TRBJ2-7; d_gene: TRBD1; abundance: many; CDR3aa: CASRKGQPYEQYF; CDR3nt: TGTGCCAGCAGAAAGGGACAGCCCTACGAGCAGTACTTC
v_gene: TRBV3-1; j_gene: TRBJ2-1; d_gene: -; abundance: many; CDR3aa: CASSQVSGSYNEQFF; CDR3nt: TGTGCCAGCAGCCAAGTTAGCGGATCCTACAATGAGCAGTTCTTC
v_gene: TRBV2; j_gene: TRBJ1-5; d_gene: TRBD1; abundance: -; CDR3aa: CAGQQGAQPQHF; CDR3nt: TGTGCCGGCCAACAGGGGGCTCAGCCCCAGCATTTT
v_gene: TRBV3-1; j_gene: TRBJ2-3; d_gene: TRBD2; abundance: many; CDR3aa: CASSQVWVRETDTQYF; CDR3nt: TGTGCCAGCAGCCAAGTTTGGGTGCGGGAGACAGATACGCAGTATTTT
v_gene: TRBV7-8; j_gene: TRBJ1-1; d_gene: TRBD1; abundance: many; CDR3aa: CASSPRGQAVRAFF; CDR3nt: TGTGCCAGCAGCCCTCGGGGACAGGCTGTGAGGGCTTTCTTT
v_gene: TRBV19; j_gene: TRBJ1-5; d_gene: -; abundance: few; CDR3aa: CASTGGGLRQPQHF; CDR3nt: TGTGCCAGTACTGGGGGGGGTCTTAGACAGCCCCAGCATTTT
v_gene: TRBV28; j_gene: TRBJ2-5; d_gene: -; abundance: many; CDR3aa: CAGCGGDEETQYF; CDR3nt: TGTGCCGGTTGTGGGGGCGACGAAGAGACCCAGTACTTC
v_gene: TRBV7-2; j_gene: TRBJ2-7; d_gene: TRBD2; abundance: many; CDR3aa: CASSFTSGGGSYEQYF; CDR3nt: TGTGCCAGCAGCTTCACTAGCGGGGGGGGGTCCTACGAGCAGTACTTC
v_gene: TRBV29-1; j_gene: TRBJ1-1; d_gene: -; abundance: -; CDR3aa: CSVRALNTEAFF; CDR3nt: TGCAGCGTTCGGGCTTTGAACACTGAAGCTTTCTTT
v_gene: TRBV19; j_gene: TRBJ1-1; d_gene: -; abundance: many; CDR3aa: CASRVYGAEAFF; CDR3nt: TGTGCCAGTAGAGTGTATGGAGCTGAAGCTTTCTTT
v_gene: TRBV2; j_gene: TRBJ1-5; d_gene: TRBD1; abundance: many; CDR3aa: CASSDIGGTANQPQHF; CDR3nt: TGTGCCAGCAGTGATATAGGCGGGACAGCCAATCAGCCCCAGCATTTT
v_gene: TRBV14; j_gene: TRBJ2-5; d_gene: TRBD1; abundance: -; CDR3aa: CASSNPTGPQETQYF; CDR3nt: TGTGCCAGCAGCAACCCGACAGGGCCCCAAGAGACCCAGTACTTC
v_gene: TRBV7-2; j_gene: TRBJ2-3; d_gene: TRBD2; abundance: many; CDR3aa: CASSLAPSGSTDTQYF; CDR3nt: TGTGCCAGCAGCTTAGCGCCTAGCGGAAGCACAGATACGCAGTATTTT
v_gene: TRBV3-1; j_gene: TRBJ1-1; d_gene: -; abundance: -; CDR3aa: CASSQDSGQMWNTEAFF; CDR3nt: TGTGCCAGCAGCCAAGATAGTGGGCAGATGTGGAACACTGAAGCTTTCTTT
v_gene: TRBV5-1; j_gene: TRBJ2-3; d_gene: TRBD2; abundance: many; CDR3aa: CASSGTSGVTDTQYF; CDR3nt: TGCGCCAGCAGCGGGACTAGCGGGGTGACAGATACGCAGTATTTT
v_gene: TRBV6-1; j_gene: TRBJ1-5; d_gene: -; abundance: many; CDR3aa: CASSLDRSNQPQHF; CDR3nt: TGTGCCAGCAGCCTTGACAGGAGCAATCAGCCCCAGCATTTT
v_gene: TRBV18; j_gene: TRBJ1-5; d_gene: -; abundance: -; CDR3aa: CASSPAARNQPQHF; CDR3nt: TGTGCCAGCTCACCAGCGGCTCGCAATCAGCCCCAGCATTTT
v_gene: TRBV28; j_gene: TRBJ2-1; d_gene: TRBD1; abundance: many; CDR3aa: CASFGTAYNEQFF; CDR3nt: TGTGCCAGCTTCGGGACAGCCTACAATGAGCAGTTCTTC
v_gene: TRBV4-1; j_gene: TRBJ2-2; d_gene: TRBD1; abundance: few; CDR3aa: CASSRTGSLDTGELFF; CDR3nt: TGCGCCAGCAGCAGGACAGGGTCCCTCGACACCGGGGAGCTGTTTTTT
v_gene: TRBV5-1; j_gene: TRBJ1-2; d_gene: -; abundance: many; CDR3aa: CASSLGGADYGYTF; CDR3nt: TGCGCCAGCAGCTTGGGGGGCGCCGACTATGGCTACACCTTC
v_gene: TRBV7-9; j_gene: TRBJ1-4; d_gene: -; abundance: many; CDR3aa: CASSLQTGGEEKLFF; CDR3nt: TGTGCCAGCAGCCTACAGACAGGTGGGGAGGAAAAACTGTTTTTT
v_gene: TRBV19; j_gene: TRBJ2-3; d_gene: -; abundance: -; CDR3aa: CASSRADTQYF; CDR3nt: TGTGCCAGTAGTCGGGCAGATACGCAGTATTTT
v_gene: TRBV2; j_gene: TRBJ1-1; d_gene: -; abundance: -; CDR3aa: CASSEVVYTEAFF; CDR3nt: TGTGCCAGCAGTGAAGTAGTTTACACTGAAGCTTTCTTT
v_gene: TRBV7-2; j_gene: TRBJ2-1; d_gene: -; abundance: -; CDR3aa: CASSPPSYNEQFF; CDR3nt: TGTGCCAGCAGCCCCCCCTCCTACAATGAGCAGTTCTTC
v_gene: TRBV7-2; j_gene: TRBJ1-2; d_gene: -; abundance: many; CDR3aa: CASSLVGWRGGDYTF; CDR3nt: TGTGCCAGCAGCTTAGTTGGGTGGAGGGGTGGTGACTACACCTTC
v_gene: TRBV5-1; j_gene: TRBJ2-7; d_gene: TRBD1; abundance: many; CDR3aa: CASRPQGARYEQYF; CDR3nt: TGCGCCAGCAGGCCCCAGGGGGCGAGGTACGAGCAGTACTTC